This record looks at one TCR beta chain sequence and its context. This specimen comes from a study of blood T cell repertoires in COVID-19. TCRdb's copy holds only in-frame clones and misses some; the assay was immunoSEQ multiplex PCR. The data contain 85,000 to 120,000 clones, about two thirds of them singletons. The CDR3 is made up of 15 amino acids. The germline V gene has CDR1 MNHEY and CDR2 SMNVEV (reference sequence). The trim removed 6 bases at V and 4 bases at J, leaving 9 bases unmatched. The sequenced sample consisted of peripheral blood. J is TRBJ1-2 and V is TRBV27; 9 nucleotides align to TRBD1. The sequence derives from a human donor with acute or convalescent COVID-19. The donor label of this sample is uncertain. CDR3 sequence: CASSSPGQGGYGYTF. In nucleotides, the CDR3 is TGTGCCAGCAGCTCACCGGGACAGGGAGGCTATGGCTACACCTTC.